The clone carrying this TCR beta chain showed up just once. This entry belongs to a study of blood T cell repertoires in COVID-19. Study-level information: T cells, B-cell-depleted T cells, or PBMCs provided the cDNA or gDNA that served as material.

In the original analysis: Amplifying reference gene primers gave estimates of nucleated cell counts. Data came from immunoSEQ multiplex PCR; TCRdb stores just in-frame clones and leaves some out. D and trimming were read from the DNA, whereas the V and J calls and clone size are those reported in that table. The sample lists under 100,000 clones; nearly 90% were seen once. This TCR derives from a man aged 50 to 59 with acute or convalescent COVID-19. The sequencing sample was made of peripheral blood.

CDR3 nucleotide sequence: TGTGCCAGCTCACCAGGACAGGGAGGGGGCTACACCTTC. Amino acid sequence: CASSPGQGGGYTF. The chain is built from TRBV18 and TRBJ1-2, with 8 bases aligning to TRBD1. Looked up from germline, CDR1 is KGHSH and CDR2 is LQKENI. V trimming: 2 bases; J trimming: 8 bases; junction bases outside the gene matches: 4. The CDR3 sequence is 13 residues long.